This TCR beta chain comes out of a study of shared clonotypes between healthy human individuals. In this sample, this clone turned up once. Every one of the donors was a Caucasian adult that lived in Nashville, Tennessee. A CD45RA+ naive subset and a CD45RA-negative memory subset were split from CD4+ cells. Profiled with immunoSEQ multiplex PCR; TCRdb holds only in-frame clones, not every one. The sample shows about 2.4 million clones, 93% of them seen only once. This clonotype originated in a man aged 18 to 35 in good health. Some clones in this sample may be carry-over from other donors' samples. The sample taken for sequencing was naive CD4+ T cells from PBMCs. As to subset: CD45RA+ positively selected.

This chain's CDR3 is CASSPFGRIYEQYF. In DNA form, the CDR3 reads TGTGCCAGCTCACCATTCGGCCGCATCTACGAGCAGTACTTC. The V gene is TRBV18, the J gene TRBJ2-7; D gene ambiguous. Germline V gives CDR1 KGHSH, CDR2 LQKENI. The CDR3 runs to 14 residues. Trimming took off 2 bases at V and 3 bases at J, with 11 bases between the two ends.